These 19 T cell receptor beta chains came from one sample sequenced in a study of T-cell memory formation after mild COVID-19. Via MiXCR, TCRdb re-called the 5' RACE reads, giving one row per CDR3 protein. The sample has roughly 250,000 distinct CDR3 sequences; 16% are singletons. Material: PBMCs or a T cell subset sorted from them (not recorded which). The receptors come from a young man who had mild COVID-19 (a few samples of this study predate the infection). Cell type and time point are not known.

This chain connects TRBV3-1 to TRBJ2-1; unclear D gene. This CDR3 has 16 amino acids. In germline, CDR1 is LGHDT, CDR2 YNNKEL (reference sequence). Trimming took 4 bases from V and 0 from J, leaving 13 bases between them. The chain's CDR3 is CASSLGSGGSYNEQFF. Here the CDR3 DNA reads TGTGCCAGCAGCCTTGGCTCAGGCGGCTCCTACAATGAGCAGTTCTTC.

This clonotype was counted a few times. The chain uses TRBV5-6 and TRBJ2-2; no firm D call. This CDR3 has 12 residues. Trimming took off 7 bases at V and 3 bases at J, with 7 bases between the two ends. Germline V CDR1 and CDR2: SGHDT, YYEEEE. CDR3 region: CASSKDTGELFF. CDR3 DNA: TGTGCCAGCTCCAAGGACACCGGGGAGCTGTTTTTT. The full variable domain, its missing parts supplied by reference TRBV5-6 and TRBJ2-2, is DAGVTQSPTHLIKTRGQQVTLRCSPKSGHDTVSWYQQALGQGPQFIFQYYEEEERQRGNFPDRFSGHQFPNYSSELNVNALLLGDSALYLCASSKDTGELFFGEGSRLTVL.

J is TRBJ1-2 and V is TRBV28; D is ambiguous. The V end lost 7 bases, the J end lost 4 bases, and 16 bases lay between the germline ends. CDR3 size: 14 residues. The V gene's germline CDR1 is MDHEN and CDR2 SYDVKM. CDR3 sequence: CASIGRPSLYGYTF. The CDR3 nucleotides read TGTGCCAGCATCGGCAGGCCTTCTCTCTATGGCTACACCTTC.

This clonotype showed up many times. The CDR3 DNA reads TGCGCCAGCAGCGGGGCGTGGGGAGACAATGAGCAGTTCTTC. Encoded protein: CASSGAWGDNEQFF. This chain connects TRBV5-1 to TRBJ2-1; either TRBD1 or TRBD2 may supply D (5 bases each). Trimming removed 4 bases from V and 5 bases from J, with 13 bases in between. Germline V gene lookup returns CDR1 SGHRS and CDR2 YFSETQ. The CDR3 is 14 amino acids.

Only a few counts were recorded for this clonotype. V and J are TRBV2 and TRBJ1-2; maybe TRBD1 (5 bases). Germline V gives CDR1 SNHLY, CDR2 FYNNEI. This CDR3 is 14 amino acids long. V was clipped by 6 bases and J by 1 base, with 12 bases between them. Written as DNA, the CDR3 is TGTGCCAGCAGCGCCGGGACGGATAACTATGGCTACACCTTC. It codes for CASSAGTDNYGYTF.

Only a few counts were recorded for this clonotype. The rearrangement links TRBV29-1 to TRBJ1-2, with D possibly TRBD1 on 5 matching bases. V was trimmed by 3 bases and J by 10 bases, leaving 18 bases between them. The CDR3 covers 13 residues. The germline V gene has CDR1 SQVTM and CDR2 ANQGSEA. CDR3 residues: CSVETGSWGSYTF. The DNA for the CDR3 is TGCAGCGTTGAGACGGGCTCGTGGGGGTCCTACACCTTC.

This chain uses TRBV12-3 or TRBV12-4 with TRBJ1-6, with unresolved D. Trimming removed 7 bases from V and 13 bases from J, with 14 bases in between. The CDR3 is 12 amino acids. CDR3 sequence reads: CASTLATLPLHF. The CDR3 nucleotides are TGTGCCAGCACCCTAGCTACACTGCCCCTCCACTTT.

The V and J genes are TRBV29-1 and TRBJ2-7; no reliable D call. The CDR3 spans 13 residues. The ends were cut back, 5 bases at V and 3 bases at J, with 14 bases in the middle. Germline values: CDR1 SQVTM, CDR2 ANQGSEA. CDR3 sequence reads: CSVLVTSVYEQYF. CDR3 nucleotide sequence: TGCAGCGTTCTCGTGACATCGGTCTACGAGCAGTACTTC.

The chain recombines TRBV20-1 with TRBJ2-5; the match to TRBD2 covers 11 bases. The CDR3 has 14 residues. Germline assignment: CDR1 DFQATT and CDR2 SNEGSKA (reference sequence). With 2 bases clipped from V and 5 bases from J, the junction kept 4 bases outside the gene matches. CDR3: CSARPWTSGETQYF. CDR3 sequence (DNA): TGCAGTGCTAGACCCTGGACTAGCGGGGAGACCCAGTACTTC.

This clonotype was observed at least ten times. The chain couples TRBV7-2 to TRBJ1-1; perhaps TRBD1 as D (6 bases). V lost 7 bases to trimming and J lost 3 bases, with 12 bases between them. CDR1 and CDR2 from the germline V gene are SGHTA and FQGNSA. CDR3 length: 13 residues. This CDR3 reads CASNNRVDTEAFF. Written as DNA, the CDR3 is TGTGCCAGCAACAACAGGGTAGACACTGAAGCTTTCTTT. Complete variable domain (other parts from reference TRBV7-2 and TRBJ1-1): GAGVSQSPSNKVTEKGKDVELRCDPISGHTALYWYRQSLGQGLEFLIYFQGNSAPDKSGLPSDRFSAERTGGSVSTLTIQRTQQEDSAVYLCASNNRVDTEAFFGQGTRLTVV.

The chain is built from TRBV7-6 and TRBJ1-4; TRBD1 might be the D (5 bases). This CDR3 comprises 14 residues. The germline V gene has CDR1 SGHVS and CDR2 FNYEAQ. The ends were cut back, 5 bases at V and 8 bases at J, with 15 bases in the middle. CDR3 region: CASSGSAGSEKLFF. The CDR3 DNA is TGTGCCAGCAGCGGCAGTGCAGGGAGCGAAAAACTGTTTTTT.

J is TRBJ2-7 and V is TRBV18; the D gene is possibly TRBD1 (6 bases). V gave up 1 base and J gave up 9 bases, with 16 bases separating them. Germline V CDR1 and CDR2: KGHSH, LQKENI. The CDR3 contains 14 residues. The chain's CDR3 is CASSPRRQVEGQYV. Written as DNA, the CDR3 is TGTGCCAGCTCACCACGGCGACAGGTCGAGGGGCAGTACGTC.

There are a few counts of this clonotype. The chain couples TRBV4-1 to TRBJ1-4, with D maybe TRBD1 (5 bases). V lost 1 base and J 1 base, leaving 10 bases between the germline ends. Germline values: CDR1 MGHRA, CDR2 YSYEKL. This CDR3 is 16 amino acids long. CDR3: CASSQARQRTNEKLFF. The CDR3 region has the DNA TGCGCCAGCAGCCAAGCGCGACAGAGAACTAATGAAAAACTGTTTTTT.

This clonotype appeared a few times. The rearrangement links TRBV27 to TRBJ1-1; TRBD1 might be the D (6 bases). In germline, CDR1 is MNHEY, CDR2 SMNVEV (reference sequence). V was pared by 6 bases and J by 11 bases, with 22 bases between. This CDR3 contains 14 residues. Written as DNA, the CDR3 is TGTGCCAGCAGCTGGGACACCTCCGAGGCTCGGGCTTTCTTT. Its protein is CASSWDTSEARAFF.

Only a few counts were recorded for this clonotype. This chain connects TRBV4-1 to TRBJ1-3, with D hard to call. The germline gives CDR1 MGHRA, CDR2 YSYEKL. Trimming shortened V by 4 bases and J by 3 bases, and 19 bases separated the two germline ends. The CDR3 consists of 17 residues. The chain's CDR3 is CASSRALVDYGGNTIYF. The DNA for the CDR3 is TGCGCCAGCAGCCGGGCCTTAGTCGATTACGGTGGAAACACCATATATTTT.

The V call is TRBV27, the J call TRBJ2-3; the match to TRBD1 covers 9 bases. Germline CDR1 reads MNHEY; CDR2 reads SMNVEV (reference sequence). After removal of 6 bases from V and 0 bases from J, the junction contained 4 bases not matched to a gene. This CDR3 is 15 amino acids long. The CDR3 bases are TGTGCCAGCAGGGGGGGACAGGGAAGCACAGATACGCAGTATTTT. Translation gives CASRGGQGSTDTQYF.

This sequence joins TRBV2 and TRBJ1-1; D is undetermined. This CDR3 spans 16 amino acids. Trimming took off 2 bases at V and 4 bases at J, with 17 bases between the two ends. Germline values: CDR1 SNHLY, CDR2 FYNNEI. CDR3 residues: CASSERAAGRGTEAFF. For the CDR3, the DNA is TGTGCCAGCAGTGAAAGGGCGGCAGGTCGGGGCACTGAAGCTTTCTTT.

In this sample, this clonotype turned up many times. For the CDR3, the DNA is TGTGCCACCAGTGAATTTACAGGGTCTTGGTTCTTC. Amino acids: CATSEFTGSWFF. The chain recombines TRBV24-1 with TRBJ2-1; D might be TRBD1 (6 bases). Germline CDR1 reads KGHDR; CDR2 reads SFDVKD. This CDR3 has 12 amino acids. V dropped 4 bases and J dropped 15 bases, with 15 bases sitting between them.

This clonotype was detected only a few times. The V call is TRBV12-3 or TRBV12-4, the J call TRBJ1-5, with D hard to call. The V end lost 8 bases, the J end lost 1 base, and 12 bases lay between the germline ends. The CDR3 runs 14 residues. The CDR3 DNA is TGTGCCAGCGGAGTCGGCGCCAGCAATCAGCCCCAGCATTTT. Translation: CASGVGASNQPQHF.